The sample holds a few counts of the clone carrying this T cell receptor (beta chain). Antigen specificity is unknown. The sample originates from a study of T cells in Graves' hyperthyroidism and ophthalmopathy. Study conclusions and caveats: For ophthalmopathy, model prediction preceded onset by a median approximately 6 months.

Diagnostic assessment was based on clinical symptoms, serum thyroxine and TRAb, thyroid ultrasound and orbital computed tomography. CDR3 length: 13 residues. Germline values: CDR1 SGHRS, CDR2 YFSETQ. Trimming removed 0 bases from V and 9 bases from J, with 13 bases in between. There were TCR beta CDR3 regions amplified from RNA transcripts. TCR CDR3 underwent first-round RT-PCR with the HTBI primer set. TCRdb independently ran MiXCR on the multiplex PCR reads; one entry per CDR3 protein. The sample yields 540,000 or so distinct CDR3 sequences, less than 20% seen once. This TCR derives from a woman aged 30 to 39 with Graves' hyperthyroidism. The specimen sequenced was blood. This chain connects TRBV5-1 to TRBJ2-7; D might be TRBD1 or TRBD2, each matching 6 bases. CDR3 sequence reads: CASSLARGTLQYF. DNA for the CDR3: TGCGCCAGCAGCTTGGCCCGGGGGACACTGCAGTACTTC.